The 26 T cell receptor beta chains below were found in one sample sequenced in a study of response to subunit inactivated influenza vaccine. TCRdb called the RT-PCR reads again in MiXCR, with one record for every CDR3 protein. The sample comprises approximately 700,000 distinct CDR3 sequences, approximately 15% of which are singletons, and 6.5% to 8.5% rests with the top ten. This specimen was PBMCs from blood, taken 14 to 15 days before vaccination. These receptors were taken from a man aged 50-59 years who received an inactivated influenza vaccine.

This clonotype was seen a handful of times. CDR3 sequence reads: CASSRHLTGSYEQYF. CDR3 sequence (DNA): TGTGCCAGTAGTAGACATCTGACAGGGTCCTACGAGCAGTACTTC. V is TRBV19 and J is TRBJ2-7; TRBD1 matches 7 bases. The V gene end was trimmed by 4 bases and the J gene end by 1 base; junction bases not matched to a gene: 7. The germline V gene encodes CDR1 LNHDA and CDR2 SQIVND (reference sequence). CDR3 size: 15 residues.

The chain has TRBV11-2 and TRBJ1-2, with 12 bases that match TRBD1. The CDR3 runs to 18 residues. V was clipped by 2 bases and J by 3 bases; unmatched bases: 10. The germline V gene encodes CDR1 SGHAT and CDR2 FQNNGV. CDR3 in amino acids: CASSLFPGTGGVHYGYTF. In DNA form, the CDR3 reads TGTGCCAGCAGCTTATTTCCGGGGACAGGGGGCGTCCACTATGGCTACACCTTC.

This clonotype occurred a few times. The chain joins TRBV6-1 to TRBJ1-6; possible D gene TRBD1, 5 bases. This CDR3 spans 14 amino acids. V was cut by 6 bases and J by 7 bases, with 13 bases left in between. Germline V gives CDR1 MNHNS, CDR2 SASEGT. The CDR3 DNA reads TGTGCCAGCAGGGGTCCCCGGGGGAATTCACCCCTCCACTTT. As protein: CASRGPRGNSPLHF.

This rearrangement joins TRBV7-2 to TRBJ2-7; D is possibly TRBD1 (5 bases). Trimming left V 5 bases short and J 3 bases short, with 14 bases between. Germline V lookup: CDR1 SGHTA, CDR2 FQGNSA. This CDR3 is 14 amino acids long. The CDR3 nucleotides are TGTGCCAGCAGCCAGAGACAGAGTTACTACGAGCAGTACTTC. Its protein is CASSQRQSYYEQYF.

The V gene is TRBV11-2, the J gene TRBJ2-7; TRBD1 agrees at 9 bases. The CDR3 sequence is 15 residues long. Germline loops: CDR1 SGHAT, CDR2 FQNNGV. V trimming: 5 bases; J trimming: 3 bases; junction bases outside the gene matches: 8. This CDR3 is CASSRSGQGYYEQYF. In DNA, the CDR3 is TGTGCCAGCAGCAGGTCGGGACAGGGATACTACGAGCAGTACTTC.

The genes are TRBV7-9 and TRBJ2-7, with 8 bases matching TRBD2. The V gene's germline CDR1 is SEHNR and CDR2 FQNEAQ (reference sequence). The V gene end was trimmed by 3 bases and the J gene end by 0 bases; junction bases not matched to a gene: 10. The CDR3 covers 17 residues. As DNA, the CDR3 is TGTGCCAGCAGCTTTAGGACTAGCTTAACATCCTCCTACGAGCAGTACTTC. Translated, it gives CASSFRTSLTSSYEQYF.

This clonotype is a singleton in its sample. The rearrangement uses TRBV3-1 and TRBJ1-2; the match to TRBD1 covers 7 bases. Trimming cost V 6 bases and J 7 bases; bases outside gene matches: 8. The germline V gene encodes CDR1 LGHDT and CDR2 YNNKEL (reference sequence). The CDR3 consists of 13 residues. The CDR3 DNA reads as TGTGCCAGCAGTCGCCGGGACAGTGCTGGCTACACCTTC. The encoded protein is CASSRRDSAGYTF.

Many counts were recorded for this clonotype. The chain uses TRBV7-9 and TRBJ2-7; D remains ambiguous. The CDR3 covers 13 residues. V was trimmed by 4 bases and J by 1 base, leaving 8 bases between them. Looked up from germline, CDR1 is SEHNR and CDR2 is FQNEAQ (reference sequence). CDR3 DNA sequence: TGTGCCAGCAGCTCGACGGTATCCTACGAGCAGTACTTC. Protein product: CASSSTVSYEQYF.

The J gene is TRBJ1-6, the V gene TRBV4-1; unclear D gene. The germline gives CDR1 MGHRA, CDR2 YSYEKL. CDR3 length: 16 amino acids. V was pared by 3 bases and J by 1 base, with 10 bases between. The CDR3 region is CASSQTQSSYNSPLHF. The CDR3 nucleotides read TGCGCCAGCAGCCAGACCCAGTCTTCCTATAATTCACCCCTCCACTTT.

A few counts support this clonotype. This chain links TRBV12-3 or TRBV12-4 with TRBJ2-3; no clear D. Trimming took 0 bases from V and 0 from J, leaving 4 bases between them. The CDR3 has 14 amino acids. The CDR3 coding sequence is TGTGCCAGCAGTTTAGCAGAGAGCACAGATACGCAGTATTTT. It translates to CASSLAESTDTQYF.

The rearrangement uses TRBV5-1 and TRBJ2-7; TRBD1 matches 12 bases. The germline V gene has CDR1 SGHRS and CDR2 YFSETQ. V trimming: 4 bases; J trimming: 6 bases; junction bases outside the gene matches: 8. The CDR3 length is 15 residues. DNA for the CDR3: TGCGCCAGCAGCCAAGGGACAGGGGGCGCTTCCGAGCAGTACTTC. Amino acids: CASSQGTGGASEQYF.

This clonotype turned up a few times. At one of its ends the junction is not consistent with the germline gene, which may arise from a read error. The chain uses TRBV20-1 and TRBJ2-7; D remains unclear. Germline CDR1 DFQATT, CDR2 SNEGSKA (reference sequence). The CDR3 runs 12 residues. The chain's CDR3 is CSPRLFSYEQYF. In DNA form, the CDR3 reads TGCAGTCCTAGACTTTTTTCCTACGAGCAGTACTTC.

This clonotype was counted at least ten times. The chain carries TRBV5-1 and TRBJ2-5; 7 nucleotides line up with TRBD2. Germline values: CDR1 SGHRS, CDR2 YFSETQ. There are 16 residues in the CDR3. V was pared by 2 bases and J by 1 base, with 8 bases of the junction left unmatched. CDR3 nucleotide sequence: TGCGCCAGCAGCTTATTCGGCGGGGGAGTCCAAGAGACCCAGTACTTC. Translating it yields CASSLFGGGVQETQYF. The full variable domain, rest sourced from reference TRBV5-1 and TRBJ2-5, is KAGVTQTPRYLIKTRGQQVTLSCSPISGHRSVSWYQQTPGQGLQFLFEYFSETQRNKGNFPGRFSGRQFSNSRSEMNVSTLELGDSALYLCASSLFGGGVQETQYFGPGTRLLVL.

This clonotype was observed a few times. The chain carries TRBV10-3 and TRBJ2-7, with a possible D match to TRBD2 (5 bases). The V end lost 4 bases, the J end lost 2 bases, and 12 bases lay between the germline ends. CDR3 length: 14 amino acids. Germline lookup yields CDR1 ENHRY and CDR2 SYGVKD. CDR3 loop: CAISAAGVTYEQYF. In DNA form, the CDR3 reads TGTGCCATCAGTGCGGCCGGGGTGACCTACGAGCAGTACTTC.

V is TRBV24-1 and J is TRBJ2-1; 9 positions agree with TRBD2. With V trimmed by 5 bases and J by 4 bases, 5 bases remained unmatched. The CDR3 consists of 15 residues. CDR1 is KGHDR, CDR2 SFDVKD, per germline. The CDR3 loop reads CATSGAGGEYNEQFF. The CDR3 coding sequence is TGTGCCACCAGTGGAGCGGGGGGCGAGTACAATGAGCAGTTCTTC.

The sample holds many counts of this clonotype. This chain links TRBV5-1 with TRBJ2-3, with 9 bases fitting TRBD1. Germline values: CDR1 SGHRS, CDR2 YFSETQ. V trimming: 9 bases; J trimming: 2 bases; junction bases outside the gene matches: 10. This CDR3 comprises 15 residues. CDR3 sequence: CATRTGVPSTDTQYF. In nucleotides, the CDR3 is TGCGCCACCAGGACAGGGGTCCCATCCACAGATACGCAGTATTTT.

This clonotype was counted only a few times. The rearrangement links TRBV6-2 or TRBV6-3 to TRBJ2-1; 7 bases match TRBD1. Germline V gene data show CDR1 as MNHEY and CDR2 as SVGEGT. V gave up 11 bases and J gave up 4 bases; unmatched junction bases: 11. CDR3 length: 14 residues. This CDR3 reads CAAWNRDSYNEQFF. The CDR3 DNA is TGTGCCGCATGGAACCGGGACAGTTACAATGAGCAGTTCTTC.

The rearrangement joins TRBV9 to TRBJ2-1, with TRBD1 identical over 8 bases. The CDR3 is made up of 14 amino acids. Trimming took 0 bases from V and 7 from J; bases not matched to a gene: 3. Germline V CDR1 and CDR2: SGDLS, YYNGEE. Here the CDR3 DNA reads TGTGCCAGCAGCGTAGAGGACAGGGTGAATGAGCAGTTCTTC. Translating gives CASSVEDRVNEQFF.

In its sample, this clonotype was seen a few times. The chain links TRBV6-2 or TRBV6-3 to TRBJ2-7, with a tentative D call TRBD2 (5 bases). This CDR3 contains 15 residues. Germline V gene lookup returns CDR1 MNHEY and CDR2 SVGEGT. Trimming cost V 2 bases and J 1 base, with 12 bases left between them. The CDR3 nucleotides are TGTGCCAGCAGTTACGTCCCAGGACTTTCCTACGAGCAGTACTTC. Its protein product is CASSYVPGLSYEQYF.

Here the CDR3 reads CASSSPGRAGTDTQYF. CDR3 sequence (DNA): TGTGCCAGCAGTTCCCCAGGGCGAGCCGGCACAGATACGCAGTATTTT. V and J are TRBV12-3 or TRBV12-4 and TRBJ2-3; tentatively, D is TRBD1 (5 bases). The CDR3 is 16 amino acids. Trimming left V 4 bases short and J 1 base short, with 15 bases between.

This clonotype was picked up a small number of times. The gene calls are TRBV6-2 or TRBV6-3 and TRBJ2-4; D remains unclear. Germline CDR1 MNHEY, CDR2 SVGEGT. Trimming stripped 0 bases from V and 9 bases from J, with 12 bases between. The CDR3 is 14 residues long. This CDR3 reads CASSYSGGFGIQYF. CDR3 DNA: TGTGCCAGCAGTTACTCAGGTGGATTCGGCATTCAGTACTTC.

V gene TRBV6-5 combines with J gene TRBJ2-3; D gene ambiguous. Trimming took off 7 bases at V and 4 bases at J, with 6 bases between the two ends. This CDR3 spans 11 amino acids. Germline assignment: CDR1 MNHEY and CDR2 SVGAGI. The CDR3 sequence is CASTNPDTQYF. The CDR3 coding sequence is TGTGCCAGCACCAACCCAGATACGCAGTATTTT.

The chain has TRBV10-2 and TRBJ2-1, with TRBD2 matching 13 bases. The CDR3 sequence is 16 residues long. V gave up 7 bases and J gave up 8 bases; unmatched junction bases: 11. Germline V gene data show CDR1 as WSHSY and CDR2 as SAAADI. The CDR3 coding sequence is TGCGCCAGCAACAACCAGGGACTAGCGGGACCCGATGAGCAGTTCTTC. Protein product: CASNNQGLAGPDEQFF.

The chain couples TRBV7-8 to TRBJ2-1; TRBD2 might be the D (5 bases). The CDR3 loop spans 15 amino acids. Per germline, CDR1 SGHVS and CDR2 FQNEAQ. V dropped 3 bases and J dropped 0 bases, with 9 bases sitting between them. CDR3 sequence (DNA): TGTGCCAGCAGCTTCGGGATTGGCTCCTACAATGAGCAGTTCTTC. Translating it yields CASSFGIGSYNEQFF.

The chain links TRBV5-6 to TRBJ2-1; D is possibly TRBD2 (5 bases). Per the germline V gene, CDR1 is SGHDT and CDR2 is YYEEEE. Trimming left V 0 bases short and J 9 bases short, with 10 bases between. This CDR3 is built from 13 residues. CDR3 sequence reads: CASSLVQSGEQFF. Written as DNA, the CDR3 is TGTGCCAGCAGCTTGGTTCAGAGCGGTGAGCAGTTCTTC.

In this sample, this clonotype turned up a few times. The rearrangement uses TRBV12-3 or TRBV12-4 and TRBJ2-7, with D perhaps matching TRBD1 or TRBD2 (5 bases each). Trimming took off 6 bases at V and 3 bases at J, with 15 bases between the two ends. The length of the CDR3 is 14 residues. CDR3 loop: CASRPQGRGYEQYF. The CDR3 DNA reads TGTGCCAGCAGACCCCAGGGACGGGGCTACGAGCAGTACTTC.